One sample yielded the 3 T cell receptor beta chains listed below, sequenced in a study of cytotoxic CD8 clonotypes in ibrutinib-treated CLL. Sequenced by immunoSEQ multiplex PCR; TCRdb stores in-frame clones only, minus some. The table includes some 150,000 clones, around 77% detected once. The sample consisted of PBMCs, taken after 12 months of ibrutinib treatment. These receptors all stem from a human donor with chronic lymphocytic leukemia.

CDR3 residues: CASSPTPLAGGAAYEQYF. The CDR3 coding sequence is TGTGCCAGCAGCCCAACCCCTTTAGCGGGAGGGGCAGCCTACGAGCAGTACTTC. V and J are TRBV7-3 and TRBJ2-7, with 11 bases fitting TRBD2. Per the germline V gene, CDR1 is SGHTA and CDR2 is FQGTGA. The CDR3 length is 18 residues. After removal of 5 bases from V and 2 bases from J, the junction contained 14 bases not matched to a gene.

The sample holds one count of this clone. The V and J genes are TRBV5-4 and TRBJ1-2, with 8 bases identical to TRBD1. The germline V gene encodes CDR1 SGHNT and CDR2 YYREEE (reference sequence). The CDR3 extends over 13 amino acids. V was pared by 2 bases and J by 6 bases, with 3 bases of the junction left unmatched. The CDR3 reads CASSFDRGDGYTF. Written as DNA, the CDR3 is TGTGCCAGCAGCTTTGACAGGGGTGATGGCTACACCTTC.

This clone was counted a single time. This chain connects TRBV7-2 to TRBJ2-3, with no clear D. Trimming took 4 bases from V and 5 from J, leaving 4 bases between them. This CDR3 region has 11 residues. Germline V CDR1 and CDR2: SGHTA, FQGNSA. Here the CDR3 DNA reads TGTGCCAGCAGCTCAAAAGATACGCAGTATTTT. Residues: CASSSKDTQYF. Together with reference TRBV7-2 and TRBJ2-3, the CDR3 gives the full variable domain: GAGVSQSPSNKVTEKGKDVELRCDPISGHTALYWYRQSLGQGLEFLIYFQGNSAPDKSGLPSDRFSAERTGGSVSTLTIQRTQQEDSAVYLCASSSKDTQYFGPGTRLTVL.